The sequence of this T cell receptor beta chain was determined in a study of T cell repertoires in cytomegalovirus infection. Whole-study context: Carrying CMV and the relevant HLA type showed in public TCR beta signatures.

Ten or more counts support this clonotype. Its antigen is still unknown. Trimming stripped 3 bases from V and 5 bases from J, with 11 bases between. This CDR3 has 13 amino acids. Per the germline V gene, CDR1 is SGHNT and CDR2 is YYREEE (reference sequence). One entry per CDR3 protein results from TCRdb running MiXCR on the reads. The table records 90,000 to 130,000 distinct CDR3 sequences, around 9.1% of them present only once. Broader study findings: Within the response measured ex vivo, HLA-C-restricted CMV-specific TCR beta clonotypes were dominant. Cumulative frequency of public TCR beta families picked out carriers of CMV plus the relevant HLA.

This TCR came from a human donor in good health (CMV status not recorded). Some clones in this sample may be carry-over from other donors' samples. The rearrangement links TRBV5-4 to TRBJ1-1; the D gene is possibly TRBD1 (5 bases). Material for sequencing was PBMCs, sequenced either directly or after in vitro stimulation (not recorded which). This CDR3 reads CASSSRPGTEAFF. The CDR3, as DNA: TGTGCCAGCAGCTCGCGACCAGGGACTGAAGCTTTCTTT.